Listed below are T cell receptor beta chains from one sample, sequenced in a study of cytomegalovirus exposure and HLA in healthy donors. Clones were read by immunoSEQ multiplex PCR, and TCRdb kept only the in-frame ones, dropping some. The sample has approximately 200,000 clones, less than 85% seen once. The sequenced sample consisted of PBMCs. These receptors were obtained from a girl aged 10 to 17 in good health and CMV-seropositive. Both conserved end residues are part of each CDR3. D genes are given only for firm matches.

J gene	V gene	D gene	CDR3 protein	CDR3 DNA
TRBJ2-5	TRBV18	-	CASSVGAGETQYF	TGTGCCAGCTCAGTGGGGGCCGGGGAGACCCAGTACTTC
TRBJ1-2	TRBV5-8	TRBD1	CASSLDPGTDYGYTF	TGTGCCAGCAGCCTGGACCCCGGGACAGACTATGGCTACACCTTC
TRBJ2-5	TRBV27	-	CASSLPGPGETQYF	TGTGCCAGCAGTCTCCCCGGCCCAGGGGAGACCCAGTACTTC
TRBJ2-7	TRBV2	TRBD1	CASSRGQGGYEQYF	TGTGCCAGCAGTCGGGGACAGGGTGGATACGAGCAGTACTTC
TRBJ2-5	TRBV7-2	TRBD2	CASSLVASGGETQYF	TGTGCCAGCAGCTTAGTAGCTAGCGGGGGAGAGACCCAGTACTTC
TRBJ2-3	TRBV29-1	-	CSADGQGGDTQYF	TGCAGCGCCGATGGGCAGGGCGGAGATACGCAGTATTTT
TRBJ2-4	TRBV4-3	TRBD2	CASSQDASGLAKNIQYF	TGCGCCAGCAGCCAAGATGCTAGCGGCTTAGCCAAAAACATTCAGTACTTC
TRBJ2-5	TRBV5-1	TRBD1	CASSLLYSGTGVLETQYF	TGCGCCAGCAGCCTGCTCTACTCCGGGACAGGGGTGTTAGAGACCCAGTACTTC
TRBJ2-1	TRBV4-2	-	CASSPGDRAKGAYNEQFF	TGTGCCAGCAGCCCGGGGGACCGAGCGAAAGGGGCGTACAATGAGCAGTTCTTC
TRBJ2-1	TRBV7-2	TRBD2	CASSFGTSGGNEQFF	TGTGCCAGCAGCTTCGGGACTAGCGGGGGTAATGAGCAGTTCTTC
TRBJ1-1	TRBV2	TRBD1	CASSEETGPNTEAFF	TGTGCCAGCAGTGAGGAGACAGGGCCGAACACTGAAGCTTTCTTT
TRBJ2-3	TRBV6-4	TRBD1	CASTPGTGDTDTQYF	TGTGCCAGCACCCCCGGGACAGGGGACACAGATACGCAGTATTTT
TRBJ2-3	TRBV18	-	CASSATSTDTQYF	TGTGCCAGCTCAGCCACTAGCACAGATACGCAGTATTTT
TRBJ2-7	TRBV9	-	CASSPAPGPLGGEQYF	TGTGCCAGCAGCCCCGCCCCGGGACCCCTCGGGGGAGAGCAGTACTTC
TRBJ2-2	TRBV27	TRBD2	CASRSLGLAGGELFF	TGTGCCAGCAGGTCTCTCGGGCTAGCGGGCGGGGAGCTGTTTTTT
TRBJ2-1	TRBV9	TRBD2	CASSQRWGGGLYNEQFF	TGTGCCAGCAGCCAGAGGTGGGGCGGGGGTTTATACAATGAGCAGTTCTTC
TRBJ1-1	TRBV2	TRBD1	CASHSTGGTEAFF	TGTGCCAGCCATTCAACAGGGGGCACTGAAGCTTTCTTT
TRBJ2-1	TRBV19	TRBD1	CASRPRTGTTYNEQFF	TGTGCCAGTAGACCTCGGACAGGTACCACCTACAATGAGCAGTTCTTC
TRBJ2-3	TRBV5-1	-	CASSPGGRGFTDTQYF	TGCGCCAGCAGCCCGGGGGGTAGGGGGTTCACAGATACGCAGTATTTT
TRBJ2-5	TRBV29-1	TRBD1	CSVARPGQQETQYF	TGCAGCGTGGCCAGACCGGGACAGCAAGAGACCCAGTACTTC
TRBJ2-1	TRBV2	-	CASSEVGPLDNEQFF	TGTGCCAGCAGTGAAGTGGGGCCGCTTGACAATGAGCAGTTCTTC
TRBJ2-5	TRBV12-5	TRBD2	CASGLVRKWAGDLPQETQYF	TGTGCTAGTGGTTTGGTACGGAAATGGGCGGGGGACCTTCCCCAAGAGACCCAGTACTTC